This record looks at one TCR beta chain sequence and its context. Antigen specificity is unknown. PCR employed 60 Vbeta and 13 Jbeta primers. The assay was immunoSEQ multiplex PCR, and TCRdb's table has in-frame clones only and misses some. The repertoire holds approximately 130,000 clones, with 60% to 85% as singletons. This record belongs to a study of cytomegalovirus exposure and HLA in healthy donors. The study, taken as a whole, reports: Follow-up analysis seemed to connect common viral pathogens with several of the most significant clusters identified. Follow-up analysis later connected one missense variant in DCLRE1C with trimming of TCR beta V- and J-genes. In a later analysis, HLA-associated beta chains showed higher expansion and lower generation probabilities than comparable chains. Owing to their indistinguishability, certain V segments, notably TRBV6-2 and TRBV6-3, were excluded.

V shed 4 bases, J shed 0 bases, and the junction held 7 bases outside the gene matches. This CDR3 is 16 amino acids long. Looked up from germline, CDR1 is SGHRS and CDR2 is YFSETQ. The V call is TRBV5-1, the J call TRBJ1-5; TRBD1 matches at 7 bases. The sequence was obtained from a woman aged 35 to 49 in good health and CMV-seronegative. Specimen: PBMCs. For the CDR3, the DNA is TGCGCCAGCAGCCTAGGGACAGCAAATAGCAATCAGCCCCAGCATTTT. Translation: CASSLGTANSNQPQHF.